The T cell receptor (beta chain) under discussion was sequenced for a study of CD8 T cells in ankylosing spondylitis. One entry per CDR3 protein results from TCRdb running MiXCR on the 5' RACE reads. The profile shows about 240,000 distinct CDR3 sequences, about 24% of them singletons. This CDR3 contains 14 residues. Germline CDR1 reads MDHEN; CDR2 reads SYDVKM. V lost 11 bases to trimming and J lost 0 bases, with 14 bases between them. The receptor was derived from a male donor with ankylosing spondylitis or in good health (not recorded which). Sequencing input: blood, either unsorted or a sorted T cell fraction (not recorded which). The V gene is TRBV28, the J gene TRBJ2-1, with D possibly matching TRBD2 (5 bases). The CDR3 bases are TGTGCCTCTCCGCCGGGGAGCTCCTACAATGAGCAGTTCTTC. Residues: CASPPGSSYNEQFF.